The 26 T cell receptor beta chains below all came from one sample that was sequenced in a study of T cell repertoires in cytomegalovirus infection. A single record per CDR3 protein comes from TCRdb applying MiXCR to the reads. The sample consists of about 830,000 distinct CDR3 sequences, about 33% of them appearing once. For these receptors, no antigen is known. Sequenced material: cultured CD8+ T cells from PBMCs, taken from culture after CMV antigen stimulation. These TCRs come from a human donor in good health (CMV status not recorded). Some clones in this sample may be carry-over from other donors' samples.

The chain uses TRBV4-1 and TRBJ1-1; 11 bases align to TRBD1. Germline V gene sequence: CDR1 MGHRA, CDR2 YSYEKL. The CDR3 totals 15 residues. The trim removed 1 base at V and 5 bases at J, leaving 3 bases unmatched. As DNA, the CDR3 is TGCGCCAGCAGCCAAGCGGGACAGGGGGTGACTGAAGCTTTCTTT. Amino acid sequence: CASSQAGQGVTEAFF.

Regarding this clonotype: Here the CDR3 omits its conserved ending phenylalanine or tryptophan, so a read error is the likely source. This rearrangement joins TRBV11-2 to TRBJ2-5, with D possibly matching TRBD1 (6 bases). V lost 1 base and J lost 3, with 15 bases in between. The CDR3 contains 16 residues. Germline V gene data show CDR1 as SGHAT and CDR2 as FQNNGV. CDR3 sequence reads: CASSLVVFEGEETQYS. The CDR3 DNA reads TGTGCCAGCAGCTTAGTTGTGTTTGAGGGGGAAGAGACCCAGTACTCC.

This clonotype occurred a few times. The chain joins TRBV7-6 to TRBJ1-4; D is ambiguous. The CDR3 loop spans 14 amino acids. Germline values: CDR1 SGHVS, CDR2 FNYEAQ. Trimming took off 5 bases at V and 8 bases at J, with 15 bases between the two ends. CDR3 sequence (DNA): TGTGCCAGCAGCCTTACAGAGCCGGAGGAAAAACTGTTTTTT. It is translated as CASSLTEPEEKLFF. Combining the CDR3 with reference TRBV7-6 and TRBJ1-4 gives the whole variable domain GAGVSQSPRYKVTKRGQDVALRCDPISGHVSLYWYRQALGQGPEFLTYFNYEAQQDKSGLPNDRFSAERPEGSISTLTIQRTEQRDSAMYRCASSLTEPEEKLFFGSGTQLSVL.

This clonotype appeared a few times. V and J are TRBV23-1 and TRBJ2-1; D perhaps matches TRBD2 (5 bases). TRBV23-1 is identified as an open reading frame with a role that is uncertain. CDR3 length equals 15 residues. Trimming cost V 0 bases and J 5 bases, with 11 bases left between them. The CDR3 DNA follows: TGCGCCAGCAGTCAATCGGCGCAGCGGAACAATGAGCAGTTCTTC. Translating it yields CASSQSAQRNNEQFF.

This clonotype showed up just a few times. The chain uses TRBV4-2 and TRBJ2-1, with 8 bases matching TRBD1. This CDR3 is 18 amino acids long. V lost 4 bases and J lost 4; bases outside the gene matches: 15. Germline V gene sequence: CDR1 LGHNA, CDR2 YNFKEQ. DNA of the CDR3: TGTGCCAGCAGCCCCAGGGGCAGGGGGCTTCCGATATACAATGAGCAGTTCTTC. Protein product: CASSPRGRGLPIYNEQFF.

The chain employs TRBV28 and TRBJ2-5; 16 nucleotides match TRBD2. V was pared by 8 bases and J by 5 bases, with 5 bases of the junction left unmatched. CDR3 length: 15 residues. Germline V CDR1 and CDR2: MDHEN, SYDVKM. DNA for the CDR3: TGTGCCAGCGAGGGACTAGCGGGGGGGCCTGAGACCCAGTACTTC. It specifies CASEGLAGGPETQYF.

The J gene is TRBJ2-1, the V gene TRBV7-4, with unresolved D. Germline CDR1 SGHVT, CDR2 SQSDAQ. The CDR3 sequence is 14 residues long. Trimming stripped 2 bases from V and 5 bases from J, with 10 bases between. The CDR3 spells CASSLMVKDNEQFF. The DNA for the CDR3 is TGTGCCAGCAGCTTAATGGTCAAAGACAATGAGCAGTTCTTC.

This clonotype was recorded a few times. J is TRBJ1-4 and V is TRBV4-3; TRBD1 is a possible D gene (6 bases). Germline loops: CDR1 LGHNA, CDR2 YSLEER. The CDR3 has 16 residues. Trimming left V 3 bases short and J 8 bases short, with 19 bases between. For the CDR3, the DNA is TGCGCCAGCAGCCAGGGGGGGGCCAGGGAATGGGAAAAACTGTTTTTT. Protein: CASSQGGAREWEKLFF.

The chain uses TRBV28 and TRBJ2-3, with TRBD2 matching over 10 bases. Germline CDR1 reads MDHEN; CDR2 reads SYDVKM. This CDR3 comprises 16 residues. Losses at the gene ends were 5 bases for V and 3 bases for J; bases not matched to a gene: 8. The CDR3 nucleotides read TGTGCCAGCAGTCCCGGGACTAGCGAAAAAACAGATACGCAGTATTTT. It yields the protein CASSPGTSEKTDTQYF.

This clonotype has more than one count but fewer than ten. The chain links TRBV12-3 or TRBV12-4 to TRBJ1-2; D uncertain. Trimming removed 1 base from V and 7 bases from J, with 7 bases in between. The CDR3 covers 12 residues. The CDR3 bases are TGTGCCAGCAGTTTAGATAGGTTTGGCTACACCTTC. Protein product: CASSLDRFGYTF.

This clonotype showed up just a few times. This chain links TRBV27 with TRBJ2-1; 9 bases line up with TRBD2. Trimming at V came to 1 base and at J to 8 bases, leaving 9 bases not matched to a gene. Germline V gene lookup returns CDR1 MNHEY and CDR2 SMNVEV (reference sequence). The CDR3 runs to 16 residues. CDR3 in amino acids: CASSLFVAGGSDEQFF. CDR3 coding DNA: TGTGCCAGCAGTTTATTCGTGGCGGGGGGGTCTGATGAGCAGTTCTTC.

This clonotype has at least ten counts. The chain uses TRBV19 and TRBJ2-3, with TRBD1 as a possible D gene (6 bases). The CDR3 is 13 residues long. The V gene lost 6 bases and the J gene lost 4 bases, with 11 bases spanning the gap. Germline V gene data show CDR1 as LNHDA and CDR2 as SQIVND (reference sequence). CDR3 in DNA: TGTGCCAGTAGGTCACAGGGCGCAGATACGCAGTATTTT. Its translation: CASRSQGADTQYF.

The chain uses TRBV4-3 and TRBJ1-2, with a weak D call TRBD1 (5 bases). V gave up 2 bases and J gave up 9 bases, with 13 bases separating them. This CDR3 is built from 13 residues. CDR1 and CDR2 (germline): LGHNA, YSLEER. CDR3 loop: CASSQRDSLRYTF. The CDR3 bases are TGCGCCAGCAGCCAACGGGACTCTCTACGCTACACCTTC.

This clonotype was counted a few times. The chain has TRBV5-1 and TRBJ1-2, with a possible D match to TRBD1 (5 bases). The CDR3 totals 15 residues. Trimming cost V 0 bases and J 2 bases, with 11 bases left between them. Looked up from germline, CDR1 is SGHRS and CDR2 is YFSETQ. The CDR3 loop is CASSLVVTANYGYTF. The CDR3, as DNA: TGCGCCAGCAGCTTGGTAGTGACAGCGAACTATGGCTACACCTTC.

This clonotype has only one observation. Compared with germline, one end of the junction differs, possibly owing to a read error. This chain uses TRBV7-9 with TRBJ1-2; 8 positions agree with TRBD1. This CDR3 is 15 amino acids long. Germline assignment: CDR1 SEHNR and CDR2 FQNEAQ (reference sequence). DNA of the CDR3: TGTGTCAGCAGCCTAGTCGGACAGGGATACTATGGCTACACCTTC. Translated: CVSSLVGQGYYGYTF.

The chain employs TRBV6-5 and TRBJ1-4; D is ambiguous. CDR3 length: 13 amino acids. CDR1 MNHEY and CDR2 SVGAGI come from the germline V gene. V lost 0 bases, J lost 4 bases, and 3 bases lay in between. In nucleotides, the CDR3 is TGTGCCAGCAGTTACTCGAATAATGAAAAACTGTTTTTT. As protein: CASSYSNNEKLFF.

This clonotype appeared a single time. This chain connects TRBV9 to TRBJ1-5, with 8 bases aligning to TRBD1. Per the germline V gene, CDR1 is SGDLS and CDR2 is YYNGEE. After removal of 6 bases from V and 6 bases from J, the junction contained 5 bases not matched to a gene. The CDR3 contains 13 residues. The CDR3 loop is CASIGQGCQPQHF. CDR3 coding DNA: TGTGCCAGCATCGGACAGGGTTGTCAGCCCCAGCATTTT.

This clonotype was counted ten times or more. The V and J genes are TRBV7-2 and TRBJ2-1, with 10 bases aligning to TRBD2. The ends lost 5 bases at V and 4 bases at J; junction bases unmatched: 5. CDR1 is SGHTA, CDR2 FQGNSA, per germline. The CDR3 loop spans 15 amino acids. DNA for the CDR3: TGTGCCAGCAGCGCTAGCGGGGGCGGATACAATGAGCAGTTCTTC. Encoded protein: CASSASGGGYNEQFF.

The chain has TRBV7-9 and TRBJ1-4, with D possibly matching TRBD1 (6 bases). CDR1 is SEHNR and CDR2 is FQNEAQ in the germline V gene (reference sequence). CDR3 length equals 14 residues. V was trimmed by 5 bases and J by 6 bases, leaving 13 bases between them. In DNA form, the CDR3 reads TGTGCCAGCAGCCATACAGGGAATGATGAAAAACTGTTTTTT. As protein: CASSHTGNDEKLFF.

This clonotype came up once. Just one base apart from a much larger clone, this may be a read error. The chain links TRBV11-2 to TRBJ2-5; D perhaps matches TRBD2 (7 bases). The CDR3 has 14 residues. CDR1 and CDR2 (germline): SGHAT, FQNNGV. The CDR3 loop reads CASRDSGGQVTQYF. For the CDR3, the DNA is TGTGCCAGCAGAGATTCGGGGGGCCAAGTGACCCAGTACTTC.

The rearrangement links TRBV7-8 to TRBJ2-5, with D perhaps given as TRBD1 or TRBD2 (5 bases each). V was trimmed by 4 bases and J by 5 bases, leaving 17 bases between them. CDR3 length equals 15 residues. The germline CDR1 and CDR2 sequences are SGHVS and FQNEAQ. In nucleotides, the CDR3 is TGTGCCAGCAGCTCATCGGACTCAGGGCGTGAGACCCAGTACTTC. Translating it yields CASSSSDSGRETQYF. The entire variable domain, with the rest obtained from reference TRBV7-8 and TRBJ2-5, is as follows: GAGVSQSPRYKVAKRGQDVALRCDPISGHVSLFWYQQALGQGPEFLTYFQNEAQLDKSGLPSDRFFAERPEGSVSTLKIQRTQQEDSAVYLCASSSSDSGRETQYFGPGTRLLVL.

The sample holds a few counts of this clonotype. The gene calls are TRBV6-1 and TRBJ1-5; 8 bases line up with TRBD1. The CDR3 runs 16 residues. Looked up from germline, CDR1 is MNHNS and CDR2 is SASEGT. The V gene end was trimmed by 2 bases and the J gene end by 4 bases; junction bases not matched to a gene: 7. The CDR3 loop reads CASSERWDRRNQPQHF. The CDR3 coding sequence is TGTGCCAGCAGTGAACGATGGGACAGGCGTAATCAGCCCCAGCATTTT.

The chain recombines TRBV27 with TRBJ2-7; D tentatively reads TRBD1 or TRBD2 (5 bases each). The CDR3 is made up of 11 amino acids. Trimming left V 7 bases short and J 2 bases short, with 6 bases between. CDR1 is MNHEY and CDR2 is SMNVEV in the germline V gene (reference sequence). CDR3 loop: CASMGAYEQYV. CDR3 in DNA: TGTGCCAGCATGGGGGCCTACGAGCAGTACGTC.

This clonotype was detected many times. The V and J genes are TRBV7-2 and TRBJ2-5; tentatively, D is TRBD2 (5 bases). The V gene lost 6 bases and the J gene lost 7 bases, with 9 bases spanning the gap. CDR1 and CDR2 from the germline V gene are SGHTA and FQGNSA. The CDR3 runs 11 residues. For the CDR3, the DNA is TGTGCCAGCAGGAGCCGGGGGACCCAGTACTTC. This gives the protein CASRSRGTQYF.

This sequence joins TRBV6-2 or TRBV6-3 and TRBJ2-7; no clear D gene. The CDR3 totals 11 residues. The V gene lost 6 bases and the J gene lost 2 bases, with 5 bases spanning the gap. In germline, CDR1 is MNHEY, CDR2 SVGEGT. The CDR3 DNA reads as TGTGCCAGCAGCCAACCCTACGAGCAGTACTTC. Protein sequence: CASSQPYEQYF.

This clonotype was seen only a few times. The V and J genes are TRBV2 and TRBJ1-2; maybe TRBD1 (6 bases). Germline V gives CDR1 SNHLY, CDR2 FYNNEI. The CDR3 spans 13 residues. The V and J ends lost 3 bases and 7 bases respectively, with 12 bases between them. CDR3: CASSDGGRGGYTF. The CDR3 DNA follows: TGTGCCAGCAGTGACGGGGGGCGGGGTGGCTACACCTTC.